This T cell receptor beta chain was recovered during a study of blood T cell repertoires in COVID-19. The data were produced by immunoSEQ multiplex PCR, yet TCRdb's version contains in-frame clones alone and is incomplete. The sample lists fewer than 350,000 clones, nearly 90% occurring once. The CDR3 extends over 16 amino acids. With 3 bases removed from V and 3 bases from J, the gap between germline ends came to 17 bases. Germline-derived CDR1 and CDR2 are LNHNV and YYDKDF (reference sequence). This clonotype was obtained from a woman aged 18-30 years with acute COVID-19. Sequences were obtained from PBMCs or T cells enriched from blood (not recorded which). The chain links TRBV15 to TRBJ1-2; a possible D gene is TRBD1 (6 bases). The CDR3 DNA follows: TGTGCCACCAGCAGGGTTTTTGGGGAGGGGGACTATGGCTACACCTTC. Amino acid sequence: CATSRVFGEGDYGYTF.